The 16 T cell receptor beta chains below come from one sample, sequenced in a study of technical replicates of blood from several donors (dated by TCRdb to about 2017). Receptor amplification or capture employed the immunoSEQ multiplex PCR assay. TCRdb stores this immuneACCESS table with in-frame sequences only. Part of the clones is absent; in the studies checked, under half of the shortfall reflects unresolved V genes, and no reason is known for the rest. This sample lists approximately 80,000 clones; roughly 91% were detected once. The ten largest clones capture less than 0.3% of the sample. The sample was T cells isolated from PBMCs. Receptor source: a human donor in good health.

The gene calls are TRBV10-1 and TRBJ1-2; no firm D call. Germline V gene sequence: CDR1 WNHNN, CDR2 SYGVQD (reference sequence). The CDR3 covers 13 residues. With 4 bases removed from V and 3 bases from J, the gap between germline ends came to 9 bases. The DNA for the CDR3 is TGCGCCAGCAGTGGATGGGGAGACTATGGCTACACCTTC. Protein product: CASSGWGDYGYTF.

The rearrangement joins TRBV28 to TRBJ1-4, with D unresolved. Germline V lookup: CDR1 MDHEN, CDR2 SYDVKM. The CDR3 contains 13 residues. V lost 8 bases and J 7 bases, leaving 14 bases between the germline ends. The CDR3 region is CASRDPGVEKLFF. CDR3 nucleotides: TGTGCCAGCCGGGATCCTGGAGTTGAAAAACTGTTTTTT. Looking up the rest from reference TRBV28 and TRBJ1-4 gives the full variable domain: DVKVTQSSRYLVKRTGEKVFLECVQDMDHENMFWYRQDPGLGLRLIYFSYDVKMKEKGDIPEGYSVSREKKERFSLILESASTNQTSMYLCASRDPGVEKLFFGSGTQLSVL.

The rearrangement uses TRBV7-9 and TRBJ2-6, with 8 bases fitting TRBD1. The CDR3 consists of 17 residues. Germline V CDR1 and CDR2: SEHNR, FQNEAQ (reference sequence). V lost 5 bases to trimming and J lost 2 bases; unmatched junction nucleotides: 8. In nucleotides, the CDR3 is TGTGCCAGCAGCGGGGGGACAGGACTCCCTGGGGCCAACGTCCTGACTTTC. Encoded protein: CASSGGTGLPGANVLTF.

The chain carries TRBV6-5 and TRBJ1-5; D is unclear. V was pared by 6 bases and J by 0 bases, with 9 bases between. This CDR3 comprises 14 residues. CDR1 MNHEY and CDR2 SVGAGI come from the germline V gene. DNA of the CDR3: TGTGCCAGCAGCTTAAGACATAGCAATCAGCCCCAGCATTTT. The encoded protein is CASSLRHSNQPQHF.

The CDR3 loop is CAPPHRGRNTEAFF. CDR3 nucleotides: TGTGCCCCACCTCACAGGGGCAGGAACACTGAAGCTTTCTTT. The chain links TRBV30 to TRBJ1-1; 7 bases are shared with TRBD1. The germline V gene has CDR1 GTSNPN and CDR2 SVGIG (reference sequence). The CDR3 sequence is 14 residues long. V gave up 8 bases and J gave up 1 base; unmatched junction bases: 10.

The chain recombines TRBV9 with TRBJ2-7; D possibly corresponds to TRBD2 (6 bases). The germline gives CDR1 SGDLS, CDR2 YYNGEE. V was cut by 2 bases and J by 3 bases, with 9 bases left in between. CDR3 length: 13 residues. CDR3 coding DNA: TGTGCCAGCAGCGTCACGGGAGACTACGAGCAGTACTTC. Its translation is CASSVTGDYEQYF.

The J gene is TRBJ1-5, the V gene TRBV6-1, with TRBD1 matching over 9 bases. V dropped 3 bases and J dropped 7; count of bases not matched to a gene: 10. Germline V gene data show CDR1 as MNHNS and CDR2 as SASEGT. The CDR3 has 16 amino acids. The CDR3 loop reads CASSDWAQGAGQPQHF. CDR3 in DNA: TGTGCCAGCAGTGACTGGGCACAGGGGGCCGGGCAGCCCCAGCATTTT.

The chain couples TRBV6-5 to TRBJ1-3; D might be TRBD1 (6 bases). The CDR3 covers 14 residues. Germline V gene sequence: CDR1 MNHEY, CDR2 SVGAGI. Trimming removed 5 bases at V and 4 bases at J, with 12 bases between. The CDR3 DNA follows: TGTGCCAGCAGTACTTGGGGGCTCGGAAACACCATATATTTT. It specifies CASSTWGLGNTIYF.

The chain is built from TRBV29-1 and TRBJ2-7; 7 positions agree with TRBD2. Germline CDR1 and CDR2: SQVTM and ANQGSEA. The trim removed 1 base at V and 0 bases at J, leaving 3 bases unmatched. This CDR3 is 14 amino acids long. CDR3 nucleotide sequence: TGCAGCGTTGAAGGGTGGGGGGGCTCCTACGAGCAGTACTTC. Translation gives CSVEGWGGSYEQYF.

The chain couples TRBV21-1 to TRBJ1-5. TRBV21-1 counts as a pseudogene. The CDR3 is 13 amino acids. The CDR3 loop is CASSFVFNQPQHF. CDR3 bases: TGTGCCAGCAGCTTTGTATTCAATCAGCCCCAGCATTTT.

Concerning this clone itself: This same CDR3 is encoded by further DNA sequences in the sample. This chain joins TRBV5-1 and TRBJ2-5, with 7 bases identical to TRBD2. CDR1 is SGHRS and CDR2 is YFSETQ in the germline V gene. The CDR3 is 14 residues long. V shed 0 bases, J shed 1 base, and the junction held 0 bases outside the gene matches. The CDR3 spells CASSLAGGQETQYF. The CDR3 region has the DNA TGCGCCAGCAGCTTGGCGGGGGGCCAAGAGACCCAGTACTTC.

The chain carries TRBV28 and TRBJ1-5, with D tentatively TRBD1 (6 bases). The CDR3 runs 13 residues. Trimming took off 3 bases at V and 6 bases at J, with 9 bases between the two ends. Germline CDR1 and CDR2: MDHEN and SYDVKM. The CDR3 region is CASSLNRAQPQHF. The CDR3 DNA reads TGTGCCAGCAGTTTGAACAGGGCTCAGCCCCAGCATTTT.

The chain has TRBV19 and TRBJ2-5; the D is unclear. Trimming removed 11 bases from V and 4 bases from J, with 23 bases in between. Germline V gene lookup returns CDR1 LNHDA and CDR2 SQIVND (reference sequence). This CDR3 spans 15 amino acids. This chain's CDR3 is CAYDPSPLGGETQYF. In nucleotides, the CDR3 is TGTGCCTATGATCCGAGTCCTCTAGGCGGAGAGACCCAGTACTTC.

This rearrangement joins TRBV7-9 to TRBJ1-5, with 8 bases fitting TRBD1. J was trimmed by 8 bases and V by 2 bases; bases with no gene match: 17. The V gene's germline CDR1 is SEHNR and CDR2 FQNEAQ (reference sequence). The length of the CDR3 is 18 residues. CDR3 bases: TGTGCCAGCAGCTTAAGGAAATCTGGGACAGGCGCCGAGGAGCCCCAGCATTTT. The encoded protein is CASSLRKSGTGAEEPQHF.

The V gene is TRBV11-2, the J gene TRBJ1-1; D remains unclear. CDR1 and CDR2 (germline): SGHAT, FQNNGV. The V end lost 0 bases, the J end lost 1 base, and 15 bases lay between the germline ends. The CDR3 is made up of 17 amino acids. For the CDR3, the DNA is TGTGCCAGCAGCTTAGAAAATCTCAGGCGTGGGAACACTGAAGCTTTCTTT. Translating gives CASSLENLRRGNTEAFF.

In its sample, this clone was seen once. The V gene is TRBV5-1, the J gene TRBJ1-5; D uncertain. The CDR3 has 16 residues. Germline V gives CDR1 SGHRS, CDR2 YFSETQ. The V end was cut by 0 bases, the J end by 6 bases, with 16 bases between. The CDR3 region has the DNA TGCGCCAGCAGCTTGGATGTACAGACCTCTGGTCAGCCCCAGCATTTT. This sequence encodes CASSLDVQTSGQPQHF. The variable domain in full, with the rest retrieved from reference TRBV5-1 and TRBJ1-5, is KAGVTQTPRYLIKTRGQQVTLSCSPISGHRSVSWYQQTPGQGLQFLFEYFSETQRNKGNFPGRFSGRQFSNSRSEMNVSTLELGDSALYLCASSLDVQTSGQPQHFGDGTRLSIL.